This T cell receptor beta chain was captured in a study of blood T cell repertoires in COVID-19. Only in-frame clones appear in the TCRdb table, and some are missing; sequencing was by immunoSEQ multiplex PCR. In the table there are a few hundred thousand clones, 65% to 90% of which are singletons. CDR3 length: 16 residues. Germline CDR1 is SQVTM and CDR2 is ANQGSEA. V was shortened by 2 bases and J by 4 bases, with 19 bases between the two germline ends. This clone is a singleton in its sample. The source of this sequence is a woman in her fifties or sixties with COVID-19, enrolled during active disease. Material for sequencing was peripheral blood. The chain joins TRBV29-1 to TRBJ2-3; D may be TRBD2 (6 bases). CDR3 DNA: TGCAGCGTTGAACGGGCTAGCGTACTGTGGGCAGATACGCAGTATTTT. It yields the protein CSVERASVLWADTQYF.